The 21 T cell receptor beta chains reported below all come from one sample, sequenced in a study of cytotoxic CD8 clonotypes in ibrutinib-treated CLL. The assay was immunoSEQ multiplex PCR, and TCRdb's table has in-frame clones only and misses some. The table has over 100,000 clones, approximately 85% seen once. The sequenced sample was PBMCs, obtained after 24 months of ibrutinib treatment. The receptors here all came from a human donor with chronic lymphocytic leukemia.

V and J are TRBV19 and TRBJ1-2; D possibly corresponds to TRBD1 (5 bases). The CDR3 totals 14 residues. The V end lost 4 bases, the J end lost 3 bases, and 12 bases lay between the germline ends. Germline V lookup: CDR1 LNHDA, CDR2 SQIVND (reference sequence). This CDR3 is CASSTQEKYYGYTF. The CDR3 bases are TGTGCCAGTAGTACACAGGAAAAATACTATGGCTACACCTTC.

The count of this clone is one. The CDR3 DNA reads as TGTGCCGCAGGGGACAGGGTTTACGAGCAGTACTTC. It codes for CAAGDRVYEQYF. V is TRBV5-4 and J is TRBJ2-7; 9 bases fit TRBD1. Germline-derived CDR1 and CDR2 are SGHNT and YYREEE (reference sequence). The trim removed 10 bases at V and 4 bases at J, leaving 6 bases unmatched. This CDR3 contains 12 residues.

V usage is TRBV7-9 and J usage is TRBJ1-5, with D perhaps TRBD1 (5 bases). Germline CDR1 SEHNR, CDR2 FQNEAQ (reference sequence). The CDR3 is 15 amino acids. Trimming stripped 6 bases from V and 2 bases from J, with 14 bases between. CDR3 bases: TGTGCCAGCAGTTTCCTAGGGGTTGGCAATCAGCCCCAGCATTTT. This encodes CASSFLGVGNQPQHF.

The CDR3: CASKKGTGNTGELFF. The CDR3 nucleotides are TGTGCCAGCAAGAAAGGGACAGGGAACACCGGGGAGCTGTTTTTT. J is TRBJ2-2 and V is TRBV28; 8 bases align to TRBD1. Germline assignment: CDR1 MDHEN and CDR2 SYDVKM. V shed 7 bases and J 1 base; nucleotides not matched to a gene: 5. CDR3 size: 15 residues.

The rearrangement joins TRBV7-2 to TRBJ2-7; no definite D call. The CDR3 spans 12 residues. V lost 2 bases and J 6 bases, leaving 8 bases between the germline ends. Germline lookup yields CDR1 SGHTA and CDR2 FQGNSA. The CDR3 DNA reads TGTGCCAGCAGCTTAAGACGGTCCGAGCAGTACTTC. Translated, it gives CASSLRRSEQYF.

The rearrangement joins TRBV11-2 to TRBJ1-3; D is perhaps TRBD1 (5 bases). CDR3 length equals 17 residues. Germline CDR1 and CDR2: SGHAT and FQNNGV. Deletions cut 1 base from V and 0 bases from J, with 13 bases between. The CDR3 DNA is TGTGCCAGCAGCTTAGCCTGGGGGAGACTCTCTGGAAACACCATATATTTT. Translating gives CASSLAWGRLSGNTIYF. Drawing the rest from reference TRBV11-2 and TRBJ1-3, the complete variable domain is EAGVAQSPRYKIIEKRQSVAFWCNPISGHATLYWYQQILGQGPKLLIQFQNNGVVDDSQLPKDRFSAERLKGVDSTLKIQPAKLEDSAVYLCASSLAWGRLSGNTIYFGEGSWLTVV.

The gene calls are TRBV28 and TRBJ1-1; D gene ambiguous. The V gene lost 6 bases and the J gene lost 3 bases, with 23 bases spanning the gap. The CDR3 has 17 residues. Germline V CDR1 and CDR2: MDHEN, SYDVKM. CDR3 residues: CASSHGRAKGPDTEAFF. CDR3 nucleotide sequence: TGTGCCAGCAGCCACGGACGAGCCAAGGGTCCGGACACTGAAGCTTTCTTT.

The chain joins TRBV7-8 to TRBJ2-2; D perhaps matches TRBD1 (5 bases). Between the trimmed V and J ends, which lost 3 bases and 1 base, there was a span of 6 bases. The germline V gene has CDR1 SGHVS and CDR2 FQNEAQ. The CDR3 has 14 amino acids. The CDR3 bases are TGTGCCAGCAGCTTGACAGAGAACACCGGGGAGCTGTTTTTT. It codes for CASSLTENTGELFF.

The chain employs TRBV27 and TRBJ1-5; a possible D gene is TRBD1 (6 bases). Trimming stripped 7 bases from V and 5 bases from J, with 15 bases between. Germline assignment: CDR1 MNHEY and CDR2 SMNVEV (reference sequence). The CDR3 extends over 14 amino acids. The CDR3 loop reads CASKGLHRDQPQHF. The CDR3 DNA is TGTGCCAGCAAGGGTCTTCACAGGGATCAGCCCCAGCATTTT.

This sequence joins TRBV10-1 and TRBJ2-7; no clear D gene. The germline CDR1 and CDR2 sequences are WNHNN and SYGVQD (reference sequence). Trimming took 4 bases from V and 5 from J, leaving 15 bases between them. The CDR3 is 14 amino acids. CDR3 nucleotide sequence: TGCGCCAGCAGTGGGAACCCTTTTATTGACGAGCAGTACTTC. This gives the protein CASSGNPFIDEQYF.

The gene calls are TRBV28 and TRBJ1-1; D remains unclear. Germline V gives CDR1 MDHEN, CDR2 SYDVKM. V lost 8 bases and J 2 bases, leaving 15 bases between the germline ends. This CDR3 contains 14 residues. The CDR3 DNA sequence: TGTGCCAGCTCGGGCACTCGCCGAAACACTGAAGCTTTCTTT. Translated, it gives CASSGTRRNTEAFF.

The chain links TRBV7-9 to TRBJ1-1, with TRBD1 identical over 9 bases. Germline V gene lookup returns CDR1 SEHNR and CDR2 FQNEAQ (reference sequence). The V gene end was trimmed by 4 bases and the J gene end by 4 bases; junction bases not matched to a gene: 7. The CDR3 is 15 amino acids. CDR3 loop: CASSSTGGSGTEAFF. The CDR3 DNA reads as TGTGCCAGCAGCTCGACAGGGGGTAGTGGCACTGAAGCTTTCTTT.

V is TRBV5-4 and J is TRBJ2-2; 8 bases map to TRBD1. Per germline, CDR1 SGHNT and CDR2 YYREEE (reference sequence). V lost 0 bases, J lost 5 bases, and 6 bases stayed unmatched. This CDR3 spans 16 amino acids. CDR3 sequence: CASSLGQGAVTGELFF. For the CDR3, the DNA is TGTGCCAGCAGCTTGGGGCAGGGGGCTGTAACCGGGGAGCTGTTTTTT. Together with reference TRBV5-4 and TRBJ2-2, the CDR3 gives the full variable domain: ETGVTQSPTHLIKTRGQQVTLRCSSQSGHNTVSWYQQALGQGPQFIFQYYREEENGRGNFPPRFSGLQFPNYSSELNVNALELDDSALYLCASSLGQGAVTGELFFGEGSRLTVL.

V and J are TRBV4-1 and TRBJ1-1; 7 bases are shared with TRBD1. CDR3 length equals 14 residues. Germline CDR1 and CDR2: MGHRA and YSYEKL. The V and J ends lost 4 bases and 3 bases, in that order; junction bases with no gene match: 5. DNA of the CDR3: TGCGCCAGCAGCCCGAGACAGGGCCACACTGAAGCTTTCTTT. It yields the protein CASSPRQGHTEAFF.

This clone was detected once. The chain carries TRBV5-1 and TRBJ1-3, with D uncertain. This CDR3 contains 16 residues. CDR1 and CDR2 (germline): SGHRS, YFSETQ. V dropped 1 base and J dropped 0 bases, with 11 bases sitting between them. CDR3 sequence (DNA): TGCGCCAGCAGCTTGACTATGGGGTCCTCTGGAAACACCATATATTTT. This codes for CASSLTMGSSGNTIYF.

This clone showed up just a few times. This chain joins TRBV7-2 and TRBJ2-5; 9 positions agree with TRBD2. Germline loops: CDR1 SGHTA, CDR2 FQGNSA. The V and J ends lost 1 base and 5 bases, in that order; junction bases with no gene match: 5. The CDR3 is 15 amino acids. The CDR3 DNA reads as TGTGCCAGCAGCTTAGGAGCGGGAGGATGGGAGACCCAGTACTTC. It encodes CASSLGAGGWETQYF. The full variable domain, rest sourced from reference TRBV7-2 and TRBJ2-5, is GAGVSQSPSNKVTEKGKDVELRCDPISGHTALYWYRQSLGQGLEFLIYFQGNSAPDKSGLPSDRFSAERTGGSVSTLTIQRTQQEDSAVYLCASSLGAGGWETQYFGPGTRLLVL.

V usage is TRBV11-2 and J usage is TRBJ2-3; TRBD1 matches at 8 bases. Germline CDR1 SGHAT, CDR2 FQNNGV. The CDR3 is made up of 16 amino acids. V was pared by 5 bases and J by 0 bases, with 7 bases of the junction left unmatched. The CDR3 loop is CASSRVQGESTDTQYF. In DNA, the CDR3 is TGTGCCAGCAGCAGAGTACAGGGGGAGAGCACAGATACGCAGTATTTT.

The V gene is TRBV11-2, the J gene TRBJ1-6, with a weak D call TRBD1 (6 bases). This CDR3 comprises 18 residues. The germline CDR1 and CDR2 sequences are SGHAT and FQNNGV. V was trimmed by 4 bases and J by 4 bases, leaving 20 bases between them. The CDR3 loop reads CASSSIRTDPSYNSPLHF. For the CDR3, the DNA is TGTGCCAGCAGCTCTATCCGGACAGATCCCAGTTATAATTCACCCCTCCACTTT.

The chain recombines TRBV10-3 with TRBJ2-3, with D unclear. Trimming took 8 bases from V and 3 from J, leaving 6 bases between them. The CDR3 length is 11 residues. Germline V gene data show CDR1 as ENHRY and CDR2 as SYGVKD. The CDR3 bases are TGTGCCATCGGCTTAACAGATACGCAGTATTTT. Residues: CAIGLTDTQYF.

V usage is TRBV6-1 and J usage is TRBJ2-7; TRBD2 might be the D (5 bases). Looked up from germline, CDR1 is MNHNS and CDR2 is SASEGT. V shed 5 bases and J shed 0 bases, with 14 bases lying between them. This CDR3 region has 15 residues. The CDR3 DNA reads as TGTGCCAGCAGTCCGTATCTAGCCGACTCCTACGAGCAGTACTTC. It specifies CASSPYLADSYEQYF.

This chain uses TRBV30 with TRBJ2-7; D unresolved. Germline V gene lookup returns CDR1 GTSNPN and CDR2 SVGIG (reference sequence). The CDR3 runs 11 residues. Trimming stripped 1 base from V and 3 bases from J, with 4 bases between. Here the CDR3 DNA reads TGTGCCTGGAGTGACAACTACGAGCAGTACTTC. Protein product: CAWSDNYEQYF.